Below, 10 T cell receptor beta chains from the same sample are listed, as sequenced in a study of CD8+ T cells in alopecia areata. In each case, RNA was isolated and then reverse transcribed into cDNA as the sequencing template. Libraries were prepared by immunoSEQ multiplex PCR; TCRdb keeps only in-frame clonotypes and omits some of them. Here the sample spans roughly 99,000 clones, less than 90% being singletons. Treatment in this sample: oral pan-JAK inhibitor, 5-10 mg twice daily. Sequenced material: CD8+ T cells sorted from blood, taken at week 24, from a patient treated with tofacitinib. These receptors were obtained from a human donor with alopecia areata.

V usage is TRBV4-1 and J usage is TRBJ1-6, with TRBD1 identical over 7 bases. J gave up 7 bases and V 2 bases, and 11 bases lay outside the gene matches. The CDR3 has 17 residues. Germline CDR1 reads MGHRA; CDR2 reads YSYEKL. This CDR3 reads CASSQRGGLGGNSPLHF. As DNA, the CDR3 is TGCGCCAGCAGCCAAAGAGGGGGCCTCGGGGGAAATTCACCCCTCCACTTT.

The chain carries TRBV4-3 and TRBJ1-2, with D maybe TRBD1 (6 bases). Trimming pared 4 bases from V and 8 bases from J, leaving 14 bases between. The germline gives CDR1 LGHNA, CDR2 YSLEER. CDR3 size: 13 residues. DNA of the CDR3: TGCGCCAGCAGCCCCGGCAGGGGAAAAGGCTACACCTTC. Translated: CASSPGRGKGYTF.

The chain links TRBV7-8 to TRBJ2-5; 7 nucleotides line up with TRBD2. The CDR3 spans 14 residues. Germline assignment: CDR1 SGHVS and CDR2 FQNEAQ. The junction had 2 bases not matched to a gene; V was cut back by 1 base and J by 3 bases. This CDR3 is CASSLDAGEETQYF. The DNA of the CDR3 is TGTGCCAGCAGCTTAGATGCGGGGGAAGAGACCCAGTACTTC.

As concerns this clone: An end of the junction does not agree with germline; a read error may underlie this. The V call is TRBV23-1, the J call TRBJ2-3; D is undetermined. Being an ORF, TRBV23-1 has a function that is uncertain. The CDR3 is 14 amino acids. The CDR3 loop reads CASIQPPGTDTQYF. The CDR3 DNA reads TGCGCCAGCATTCAACCCCCTGGCACAGATACGCAGTATTTT.

The chain employs TRBV14 and TRBJ2-1; D may be TRBD2 (6 bases). The V gene lost 5 bases and the J gene lost 8 bases, with 16 bases spanning the gap. There are 14 residues in the CDR3. Looked up from germline, CDR1 is SGHDN and CDR2 is FVKESK. The CDR3 reads CASSVRDSTDEQFF. CDR3 in DNA: TGTGCCAGCAGCGTCCGGGACTCCACAGATGAGCAGTTCTTC.

The CDR3 spells CASSGTDSYEQYF. The CDR3 bases are TGTGCCAGTAGTGGGACAGACTCCTACGAGCAGTACTTC. The chain is built from TRBV19 and TRBJ2-7; 7 bases are shared with TRBD1. Germline V gene sequence: CDR1 LNHDA, CDR2 SQIVND (reference sequence). The trim removed 5 bases at V and 0 bases at J, leaving 1 base unmatched. The CDR3 length is 13 residues.

CDR3 bases: TGCGCCAGCAGCCAACGGACAGGGGGCGCGGGGGGCTACACCTTC. Translated, it gives CASSQRTGGAGGYTF. The chain couples TRBV4-3 to TRBJ1-2; 11 bases agree with TRBD1. In germline, CDR1 is LGHNA, CDR2 YSLEER. V lost 2 bases, J lost 8 bases, and 7 bases stayed unmatched. The CDR3 contains 15 residues.

This clone was detected only a few times. V and J are TRBV5-1 and TRBJ2-5, with D perhaps TRBD1 or TRBD2 (6 bases each). Germline CDR1 reads SGHRS; CDR2 reads YFSETQ. The CDR3 sequence is 15 residues long. V was cut by 3 bases and J by 4 bases, with 16 bases left in between. Written as DNA, the CDR3 is TGCGCCAGCAGCTGGGGGGACACTGACGGAGAGACCCAGTACTTC. It is translated as CASSWGDTDGETQYF.

This chain connects TRBV2 to TRBJ2-7; the D gene could be TRBD1 or TRBD2 (6 bases each). The CDR3 has 16 amino acids. V was cut by 4 bases and J by 1 base, with 17 bases left in between. Germline CDR1 and CDR2: SNHLY and FYNNEI. The CDR3 DNA is TGTGCCAGCAGTGGTAGATTCGGAGGGGGATCCTACGAGCAGTACTTC. This translates into CASSGRFGGGSYEQYF.

The genes are TRBV7-6 and TRBJ2-7, with D maybe TRBD2 (5 bases). The CDR3 loop spans 11 amino acids. CDR1 and CDR2 (germline): SGHVS, FNYEAQ. The V gene lost 5 bases and the J gene lost 10 bases, with 12 bases spanning the gap. The CDR3 DNA reads TGTGCCAGCAGCGGAGCAGGAGGCCAGTACTTC. The encoded protein is CASSGAGGQYF.